The 2 T cell receptor beta chains reported below all come from one sample, sequenced in a study of blood T cell repertoires in COVID-19. Profiling relied on immunoSEQ multiplex PCR, and the TCRdb table lists in-frame clones only, not all of them. The sample carries tens of thousands of clones, approximately 77% recorded once. The specimen was peripheral blood. The receptor source for this set is a woman aged 70-85 years with acute or convalescent COVID-19.

The CDR3 loop is CASSRGTSYNEQFF. In DNA form, the CDR3 reads TGTGCCAGCAGCCGCGGGACTTCCTACAATGAGCAGTTCTTC. The J gene is TRBJ2-1, the V gene TRBV3-1 (or the pseudogene TRBV3-2); perhaps TRBD2 as D (6 bases). With 4 bases removed from V and 1 base from J, the gap between germline ends came to 8 bases. The CDR3 has 14 amino acids. Per germline, CDR1 LGHDT and CDR2 YNNKEL (reference sequence).

This clone came up once. Here the CDR3 reads CAISESVAGTGNTIYF. DNA of the CDR3: TGTGCCATCAGTGAGTCGGTGGCAGGGACTGGAAACACCATATATTTT. The rearrangement joins TRBV10-3 to TRBJ1-3, with D perhaps matching TRBD1 (5 bases). Trimming stripped 0 bases from V and 2 bases from J, with 11 bases between. This CDR3 is built from 16 residues. CDR1 ENHRY and CDR2 SYGVKD come from the germline V gene.